Listed below are T cell receptor beta chains from one sample, sequenced in a study of the immune and genomic landscape of osteosarcoma. Assay used: immunoSEQ multiplex PCR; TCRdb lists only in-frame clones, some missing. The table includes about 540 clones, more than 70% detected once. Sequenced material: osteosarcoma tumor tissue from the lung. The receptors shown here come from a human donor with osteosarcoma. Each CDR3 is given with its conserved first and last residue. Only some rows state a clone size, as once, few, many or a class for expanded clones.

>-|TRBJ2-7|TRBV10-3
CAISGTGSSYEQYF
>-|TRBJ2-1|TRBV19
CASSMLAYEQFF
>-|TRBJ2-5|TRBV29-1
CSVWLAGGRETQYF
>-|TRBJ1-5|TRBV6-1
CASSEGQNSNQPQHF
>-|TRBJ1-5|TRBV21-1
CASRGQALLNSNQPQHF
>few|TRBJ2-7|TRBV19
CASSGILSGEQYF
>-|TRBJ2-5|TRBV19
CASSIDFQETQYF
>-|TRBJ2-5|TRBV9
CASSVRDRQETQYF
>-|TRBJ1-2|TRBV6-1
CASSTDRVPHYGYTF
>few|TRBJ1-2|TRBV19
CASSIGQVFYGYTF
>once|TRBJ1-4|TRBV25-1
CASSDWTAGDEKLFF
>-|TRBJ2-1|TRBV14
CASSYLGGAFQDEQFF
>-|TRBJ2-7|TRBV5-6
CASSARTSGRSYEQYF